Shown below are 16 T cell receptor beta chains from a single sample sequenced in a study of CD8 T cells in Susac syndrome. Reverse transcription of roughly 0.5 to 1 ug RNA was carried out with random hexamers. Using its own MiXCR run on the immunoSEQ multiplex PCR reads, TCRdb lists one record per CDR3 protein. The sample lists some 50,000 distinct CDR3 sequences; approximately 95% were seen once. The source material was CD8+ T cells from PBMCs. The source of these receptors is a human donor with Susac syndrome.

This chain joins TRBV29-1 and TRBJ2-5; possible D gene TRBD2, 5 bases. Germline-derived CDR1 and CDR2 are SQVTM and ANQGSEA. This CDR3 is built from 13 residues. The V gene lost 6 bases and the J gene lost 5 bases, with 16 bases spanning the gap. CDR3 amino acids: CSVSSSGSETQYF. CDR3 DNA sequence: TGCAGCGTGTCAAGCTCGGGGTCCGAGACCCAGTACTTC.

V gene TRBV6-6 combines with J gene TRBJ2-6; D perhaps matches TRBD1 (7 bases). Trimming left V 7 bases short and J 2 bases short, with 15 bases between. Germline assignment: CDR1 MNHNY and CDR2 SVGAGI (reference sequence). CDR3 length: 16 residues. The CDR3 DNA is TGTGCCAGCACCCCGGAGGGGGCGACTGGGGCCAACGTCCTGACTTTC. It encodes CASTPEGATGANVLTF.

The rearrangement uses TRBV19 and TRBJ2-1; D remains ambiguous. Per the germline V gene, CDR1 is LNHDA and CDR2 is SQIVND (reference sequence). V gave up 1 base and J gave up 5 bases, with 6 bases separating them. This CDR3 is built from 13 residues. The DNA of the CDR3 is TGTGCCAGTAGTATAGTGTCAGACAATGAGCAGTTCTTC. Its protein product is CASSIVSDNEQFF.

The rearrangement uses TRBV29-1 and TRBJ2-1, with TRBD2 matching 7 bases. Trimming took 3 bases from V and 6 from J; bases not matched to a gene: 8. The CDR3 is 14 residues long. The germline V gene has CDR1 SQVTM and CDR2 ANQGSEA. The CDR3, as DNA: TGCAGCGTTGAGGGAGGGGCGACTACCAATGAGCAGTTCTTC. Its translation is CSVEGGATTNEQFF.

This chain joins TRBV10-3 and TRBJ1-1, with D possibly being TRBD1 (6 bases). This CDR3 is 13 amino acids long. Germline CDR1 is ENHRY and CDR2 is SYGVKD. V was pared by 8 bases and J by 5 bases, with 15 bases between. The CDR3 region is CAIRPQGRTEAFF. CDR3 sequence (DNA): TGTGCCATCCGCCCACAGGGAAGGACTGAAGCTTTCTTT.

The chain recombines TRBV9 with TRBJ2-7, with TRBD1 identical over 8 bases. This CDR3 comprises 15 residues. Unmatched junction bases numbered 3, after V lost 0 bases and J lost 1 base. Germline loops: CDR1 SGDLS, CDR2 YYNGEE. The CDR3 is CASSVEQGESYEQYF. The CDR3 DNA reads as TGTGCCAGCAGCGTAGAACAGGGGGAGTCCTACGAGCAGTACTTC.

The chain is built from TRBV12-3 or TRBV12-4 and TRBJ1-5; no reliable D call. V was cut by 11 bases and J by 2 bases, with 13 bases left in between. CDR3 length equals 13 residues. CDR3 nucleotides: TGTGCCTCGCAATCCAGCGGCAATCAGCCCCAGCATTTT. Translating gives CASQSSGNQPQHF.

CDR3 sequence reads: CASSFGQGGLDGYTF. The CDR3 DNA follows: TGTGCCAGCAGCTTCGGACAGGGGGGGTTGGATGGCTACACCTTC. The chain is built from TRBV14 and TRBJ1-2; TRBD1 aligns across 10 bases. J gave up 6 bases and V 5 bases, and 9 bases lay outside the gene matches. The CDR3 is 15 residues long. The V gene's germline CDR1 is SGHDN and CDR2 FVKESK.

This sequence joins TRBV2 and TRBJ2-7; D might be TRBD1 (6 bases). Germline V CDR1 and CDR2: SNHLY, FYNNEI. This CDR3 spans 14 amino acids. Trimming shortened V by 2 bases and J by 6 bases, and 14 bases separated the two germline ends. The CDR3 protein is CASSELGQSGEQYF. The CDR3 DNA sequence: TGTGCCAGCAGTGAATTGGGACAATCAGGCGAGCAGTACTTC.

The gene calls are TRBV29-1 and TRBJ2-1, with D unclear. V lost 8 bases to trimming and J lost 0 bases, with 17 bases between them. The CDR3 sequence is 15 residues long. Germline V gene data show CDR1 as SQVTM and CDR2 as ANQGSEA. The CDR3 DNA is TGCAGCCTCATCATACCACAGAGCTCCTACAATGAGCAGTTCTTC. It specifies CSLIIPQSSYNEQFF.

The chain recombines TRBV5-1 with TRBJ2-5; D tentatively reads TRBD1 or TRBD2 (5 bases each). V lost 3 bases to trimming and J lost 3 bases, with 9 bases between them. The germline gives CDR1 SGHRS, CDR2 YFSETQ. This CDR3 is 13 amino acids long. CDR3 residues: CASSWVGEETQYF. The DNA for the CDR3 is TGCGCCAGCAGCTGGGTGGGGGAAGAGACCCAGTACTTC.

CDR3 nucleotides: TGTGCCAGCAGTTTGGGCCAGGGGGCGAACAATGAGCAGTTCTTC. Translating gives CASSLGQGANNEQFF. The chain carries TRBV12-3 or TRBV12-4 and TRBJ2-1; 8 bases agree with TRBD1. The V and J ends lost 3 bases and 5 bases, in that order; junction bases with no gene match: 6. CDR3 size: 15 residues.

This chain links TRBV5-6 with TRBJ1-1; D remains unclear. The V and J ends lost 0 bases and 1 base respectively, with 4 bases between them. The length of the CDR3 is 13 residues. Germline CDR1 SGHDT, CDR2 YYEEEE. The CDR3 bases are TGTGCCAGCAGCTTGGTCCGGAACACTGAAGCTTTCTTT. Its protein product is CASSLVRNTEAFF.

The chain couples TRBV5-1 to TRBJ1-3; TRBD1 agrees at 9 bases. The J segment lost 9 bases and the V segment lost 0 bases, leaving 10 bases of the junction unmatched. CDR3 length: 16 residues. Germline V CDR1 and CDR2: SGHRS, YFSETQ. The CDR3 spells CASSLGDRGTMSTIYF. CDR3 DNA sequence: TGCGCCAGCAGCTTGGGAGACAGGGGGACGATGAGCACCATATATTTT.

This clonotype appeared once. The chain links TRBV7-2 to TRBJ2-2, with no clear D. The CDR3 is 13 amino acids. The germline gives CDR1 SGHTA, CDR2 FQGNSA. Trimming left V 4 bases short and J 6 bases short, with 9 bases between. CDR3 bases: TGTGCCAGCAGCTGGTCGGGTCCCGGGGAGCTGTTTTTT. Translated, it gives CASSWSGPGELFF.

The chain links TRBV3-1 to TRBJ2-3, with 9 bases lining up with TRBD1. The trim removed 4 bases at V and 2 bases at J, leaving 4 bases unmatched. The CDR3 length is 15 residues. From germline, CDR1 is LGHDT and CDR2 YNNKEL (reference sequence). In DNA, the CDR3 is TGTGCCAGCAGCCCGGGACAGGGACACACAGATACGCAGTATTTT. Translated: CASSPGQGHTDTQYF.